The T cell receptor beta chain described here comes from a study of technical replicates of blood from several donors. Libraries were prepared by immunoSEQ multiplex PCR; TCRdb keeps only in-frame clonotypes and omits some of them. The table lists about 74,000 clones, approximately 78% of them singletons. The sequencing input was PBMCs. The TCR sequence derives from a human donor in good health. Some clones in this sample may be carry-over from other donors' samples.

In nucleotides, the CDR3 is TGTGCCAGCAGTAGGCTAGCGGGGTCCCAAGAGACCCAGTACTTC. The encoded protein is CASSRLAGSQETQYF. This chain joins TRBV6-5 and TRBJ2-5; 9 bases fit TRBD2. The CDR3 has 15 residues. Germline-derived CDR1 and CDR2 are MNHEY and SVGAGI. J lost 1 base, V lost 5 bases, and 5 bases had no gene match.